In this sample, the clone carrying this TCR beta chain turned up many times. Its antigen is unidentified. The CDR3 loop spans 14 amino acids. V shed 5 bases, J shed 1 base, and the junction held 1 base outside the gene matches. This record belongs to a study of spatial heterogeneity in lung cancer. Across the study: There were consistently more beta-chain sequences detected than alpha-chain sequences.

A unique molecular identifier was attached to every TCR cDNA molecule. TCRdb used MiXCR to reprocess the 5' RACE reads, holding one entry per CDR3 protein. Here the sample spans 50,000 to 75,000 distinct CDR3 sequences, about 5.9% being singletons. The time point denotes: sample taken at primary tumor resection. The donors, 72 patients with untreated early-stage non-small cell lung cancer, provided the samples. Study observations and caveats: Blood carried ubiquitous expanded tumor TCRs more at resection than follow-up.

The TCR comes from a female donor with early-stage non-small cell lung cancer. The source was PBMCs, collected at surgery. This rearrangement joins TRBV12-3 or TRBV12-4 to TRBJ2-2; 7 bases line up with TRBD1. The CDR3 sequence: CASSGQVNTGELFF. For the CDR3, the DNA is TGTGCCAGCAGTGGACAGGTGAACACCGGGGAGCTGTTTTTT.